The 5 T cell receptor beta chains listed next were all sequenced from one sample in a study of post-analysis software for immune sequencing data. Study-wide findings and caveats: Patients carried a handful of TRBV segments more frequently than controls did, and TRBV5-6, TRBV5-1 and TRBV20-1 were among them.

Their antigens remain unidentified. The authors incorporated unique molecular identifiers into the TCR beta cDNA libraries. Using its own MiXCR run on the PCR reads, TCRdb lists one record per CDR3 protein. The repertoire includes approximately 360,000 distinct CDR3 sequences, roughly 38% of them detected once, and around an eighth sits in the top ten. The sequenced material came from blood. Source of these receptors: a girl aged 5 to 17 with multiple sclerosis.

This clonotype was seen only a few times. This sequence joins TRBV6-1 and TRBJ1-2, with D perhaps TRBD1 (6 bases). The CDR3 contains 14 residues. Germline CDR1 reads MNHNS; CDR2 reads SASEGT. V dropped 2 bases and J dropped 5 bases, with 12 bases sitting between them. The CDR3 DNA follows: TGTGCCAGCAGTGAAAGGGAACAGGGATATGGCTACACCTTC. Its protein is CASSEREQGYGYTF.

The chain links TRBV7-8 to TRBJ2-5; perhaps TRBD1 as D (6 bases). Trimming removed 5 bases from V and 11 bases from J, with 21 bases in between. The germline gives CDR1 SGHVS, CDR2 FQNEAQ. This CDR3 region has 14 residues. CDR3 nucleotide sequence: TGTGCCAGCAGCACATCGAGGGGGTTGGGAAGGCAGTACTTC. Its protein product is CASSTSRGLGRQYF.

The rearrangement joins TRBV5-1 to TRBJ1-1; the D is unclear. Deletions cut 2 bases from V and 1 base from J, with 6 bases between. Germline V lookup: CDR1 SGHRS, CDR2 YFSETQ. The CDR3 has 13 amino acids. As DNA, the CDR3 is TGCGCCAGCAGCTTACCAGGGAACACTGAAGCTTTCTTT. This gives the protein CASSLPGNTEAFF.

This clonotype was counted only a few times. CDR3 DNA sequence: TGCAGCGATATACAGGGGAACGAGCAGTTCTTC. Its translation: CSDIQGNEQFF. This chain connects TRBV29-1 to TRBJ2-1, with TRBD1 identical over 7 bases. This CDR3 region has 11 residues. V dropped 7 bases and J dropped 10; count of bases not matched to a gene: 7. Germline V lookup: CDR1 SQVTM, CDR2 ANQGSEA.

The chain has TRBV7-6 and TRBJ2-4, with TRBD1 identical over 9 bases. Trimming removed 3 bases from V and 15 bases from J; junction bases left unmatched: 15. Germline V CDR1 and CDR2: SGHVS, FNYEAQ. The CDR3 consists of 15 residues. The CDR3 loop is CASSFHTGGQGVLYF. In nucleotides, the CDR3 is TGTGCCAGCAGCTTTCACACGGGGGGACAGGGAGTTCTGTACTTC.